The 9 T cell receptor beta chains given below trace back to one sample, sequenced in a study of CD8+CD57+ T cells in acquired aplastic anemia. Before being chosen for sequencing, patients had shown CD8+CD57+ cell expansion by flow cytometry. Investigators profiled TCR beta VDJ and CDR3 from genomic DNA template. TCRdb used MiXCR to reprocess the reads, holding one entry per CDR3 protein. The sample holds 150,000 to 180,000 distinct CDR3 sequences, over 50% seen once. Sequencing was carried out using sorted CD4+, CD8+, or CD8+CD57+ T cells (not recorded which) from PBMCs. All receptors derive from a human donor with aplastic anemia.

The chain carries TRBV19 and TRBJ2-5; D is tentatively TRBD1 or TRBD2 (5 bases each). CDR3 length: 14 residues. The V gene's germline CDR1 is LNHDA and CDR2 SQIVND (reference sequence). The germline V and J ends were trimmed by 6 bases and 7 bases, with 18 bases remaining between them. CDR3 region: CASRGEWTLGTQYF. In DNA form, the CDR3 reads TGTGCCAGTAGGGGGGAATGGACCTTAGGGACCCAGTACTTC. Full variable domain (missing parts from reference TRBV19 and TRBJ2-5): DGGITQSPKYLFRKEGQNVTLSCEQNLNHDAMYWYRQDPGQGLRLIYYSQIVNDFQKGDIAEGYSVSREKKESFPLTVTSAQKNPTAFYLCASRGEWTLGTQYFGPGTRLLVL.

As to this clonotype: This may stem from a read error, because a much larger clone lies one nucleotide away. The chain has TRBV27 and TRBJ2-7, with 7 bases lining up with TRBD2. This CDR3 contains 15 residues. V gave up 2 bases and J gave up 2 bases; unmatched junction bases: 6. From germline, CDR1 is MNHEY and CDR2 SMNVEV (reference sequence). CDR3 bases: TGTGCCAGCAGTTTACGGGGGGTACACACCTACGAGCAGTACTTC. Its translation: CASSLRGVHTYEQYF.

With regard to this clonotype: One end of the junction is discordant with germline, which a read error may explain. The chain has TRBV5-6 and TRBJ1-2; 11 nucleotides match TRBD1. In germline, CDR1 is SGHDT, CDR2 YYEEEE. The CDR3 sequence is 16 residues long. The CDR3 here is CACSLGPGTGGAGYTF. CDR3 in DNA: TGTGCCTGCAGCTTGGGGCCCGGGACAGGGGGGGCTGGCTACACCTTC.

This clonotype is deemed medium-sized (0.01 to 0.1%). The chain is built from TRBV20-1 and TRBJ2-1; possibly TRBD2 for D (6 bases). The CDR3 runs 15 residues. The germline V and J ends were trimmed by 0 bases and 3 bases, with 12 bases remaining between them. In germline, CDR1 is DFQATT, CDR2 SNEGSKA (reference sequence). The chain's CDR3 is CSARDGGVNYNEQFF. CDR3 DNA sequence: TGCAGTGCTAGAGACGGCGGGGTTAACTACAATGAGCAGTTCTTC.

The chain carries TRBV24-1 and TRBJ1-1; the D is unclear. CDR1 and CDR2 from the germline V gene are KGHDR and SFDVKD. The CDR3 is made up of 13 amino acids. V lost 4 bases to trimming and J lost 3 bases, with 8 bases between them. In nucleotides, the CDR3 is TGTGCCACCAGTGACGGATTGGACACTGAAGCTTTCTTT. Protein: CATSDGLDTEAFF.

This clonotype was observed at least ten times. This chain connects TRBV7-9 to TRBJ2-1; a weak D match, TRBD1 (5 bases). Germline lookup yields CDR1 SEHNR and CDR2 FQNEAQ (reference sequence). The CDR3 runs 15 residues. V was trimmed by 1 base and J by 4 bases, leaving 11 bases between them. The CDR3 sequence is CASSLVRVQYNEQFF. The CDR3 DNA follows: TGTGCCAGCAGCTTAGTCAGGGTGCAGTACAATGAGCAGTTCTTC.

This clonotype was observed at least ten times. The rearrangement links TRBV7-6 to TRBJ2-3; D is undetermined. Deletions cut 5 bases from V and 4 bases from J, with 10 bases between. This CDR3 has 13 amino acids. CDR1 is SGHVS and CDR2 is FNYEAQ in the germline V gene. DNA of the CDR3: TGTGCCAGCAGCCCAACTATCCCAGATACGCAGTATTTT. This gives the protein CASSPTIPDTQYF. The whole variable domain, filled in from reference TRBV7-6 and TRBJ2-3, reads GAGVSQSPRYKVTKRGQDVALRCDPISGHVSLYWYRQALGQGPEFLTYFNYEAQQDKSGLPNDRFSAERPEGSISTLTIQRTEQRDSAMYRCASSPTIPDTQYFGPGTRLTVL.

This clonotype has a single count. A much larger clone differs from this one at a single base, so this may be a read error. V and J are TRBV27 and TRBJ1-6; D gene uncertain. CDR3 length equals 14 residues. CDR1 is MNHEY and CDR2 is SMNVEV in the germline V gene (reference sequence). Trimming took off 3 bases at V and 11 bases at J, with 14 bases between the two ends. The CDR3 DNA sequence: TGTGCCAGCAGTTTGGTTTTGCGGAATCCACCCCTCCACTTT. Residues: CASSLVLRNPPLHF.

This clonotype showed up just a few times. This rearrangement joins TRBV9 to TRBJ1-3; the D gene is possibly TRBD1 (5 bases). This CDR3 is 17 amino acids long. Trimming left V 1 base short and J 0 bases short, with 14 bases between. The germline gives CDR1 SGDLS, CDR2 YYNGEE. DNA for the CDR3: TGTGCCAGCAGCGTAACACCCTGGGGGGGCTCTGGAAACACCATATATTTT. This sequence encodes CASSVTPWGGSGNTIYF.